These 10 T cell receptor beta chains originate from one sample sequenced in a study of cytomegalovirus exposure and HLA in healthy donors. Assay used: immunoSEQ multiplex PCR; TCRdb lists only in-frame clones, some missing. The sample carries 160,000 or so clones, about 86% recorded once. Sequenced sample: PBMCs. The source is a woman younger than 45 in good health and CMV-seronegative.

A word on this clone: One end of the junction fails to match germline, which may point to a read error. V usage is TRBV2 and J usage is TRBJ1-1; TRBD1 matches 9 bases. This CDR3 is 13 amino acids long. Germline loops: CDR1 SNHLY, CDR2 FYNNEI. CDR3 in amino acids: CASSGQGNAEAFF. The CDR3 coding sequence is TGTGCCAGCAGCGGACAGGGGAACGCTGAAGCTTTCTTT. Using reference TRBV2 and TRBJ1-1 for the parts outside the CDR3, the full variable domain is EPEVTQTPSHQVTQMGQEVILRCVPISNHLYFYWYRQILGQKVEFLVSFYNNEISEKSEIFDDQFSVERPDGSNFTLKIRSTKLEDSAMYFCASSGQGNAEAFFGQGTRLTVV.

The CDR3 nucleotides are TGCGCCAGCAGTAGGGGGAACACTGAAGCTTTCTTT. This gives the protein CASSRGNTEAFF. The V gene is TRBV10-1, the J gene TRBJ1-1; D perhaps matches TRBD1 (5 bases). CDR1 WNHNN and CDR2 SYGVQD come from the germline V gene (reference sequence). CDR3 length equals 12 residues. Trimming cost V 5 bases and J 1 base, with 5 bases left between them.

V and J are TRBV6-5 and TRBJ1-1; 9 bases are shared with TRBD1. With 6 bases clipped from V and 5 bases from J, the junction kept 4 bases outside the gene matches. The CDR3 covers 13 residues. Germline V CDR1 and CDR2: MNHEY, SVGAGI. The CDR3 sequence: CASRTGTGTEAFF. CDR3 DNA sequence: TGTGCCAGCAGAACAGGGACAGGGACTGAAGCTTTCTTT.

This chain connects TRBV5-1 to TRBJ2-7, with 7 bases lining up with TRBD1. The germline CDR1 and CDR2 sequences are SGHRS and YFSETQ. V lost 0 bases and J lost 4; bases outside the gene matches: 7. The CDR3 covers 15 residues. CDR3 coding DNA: TGCGCCAGCAGCTTGGCGGAAGGGACAGAATACGAGCAGTACTTC. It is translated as CASSLAEGTEYEQYF.

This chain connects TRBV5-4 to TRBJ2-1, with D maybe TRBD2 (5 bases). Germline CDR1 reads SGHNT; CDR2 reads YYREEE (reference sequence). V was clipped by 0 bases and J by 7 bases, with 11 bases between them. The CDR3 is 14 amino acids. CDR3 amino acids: CASSLASSRNEQFF. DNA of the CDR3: TGTGCCAGCAGCTTGGCTAGCAGTCGGAATGAGCAGTTCTTC.

As DNA, the CDR3 is TGTGCCATCAGTGAGTCGGGGACTAGCGGAGTCAGCCAGTACTTC. Translating gives CAISESGTSGVSQYF. The chain couples TRBV10-3 to TRBJ2-5; 11 bases fit TRBD2. The CDR3 is made up of 15 amino acids. The V gene's germline CDR1 is ENHRY and CDR2 SYGVKD. J was trimmed by 10 bases and V by 0 bases; bases with no gene match: 7.

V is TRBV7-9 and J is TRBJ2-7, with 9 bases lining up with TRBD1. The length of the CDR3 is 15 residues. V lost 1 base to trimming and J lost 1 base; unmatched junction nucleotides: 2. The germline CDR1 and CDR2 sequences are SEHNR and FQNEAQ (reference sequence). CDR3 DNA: TGTGCCAGCAGCTTAGTGACAGGGGGATCCTACGAGCAGTACTTC. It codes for CASSLVTGGSYEQYF.

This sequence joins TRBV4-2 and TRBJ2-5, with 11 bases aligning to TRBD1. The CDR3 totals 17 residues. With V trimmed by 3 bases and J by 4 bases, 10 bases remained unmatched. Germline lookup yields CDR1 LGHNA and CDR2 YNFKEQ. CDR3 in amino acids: CASSHVSDRGLGETQYF. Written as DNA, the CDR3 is TGTGCCAGCAGCCACGTTTCGGACAGGGGGCTGGGAGAGACCCAGTACTTC.

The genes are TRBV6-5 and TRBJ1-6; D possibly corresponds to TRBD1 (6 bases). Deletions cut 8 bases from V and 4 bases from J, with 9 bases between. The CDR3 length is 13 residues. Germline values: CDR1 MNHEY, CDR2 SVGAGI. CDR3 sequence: CASHRAYNSPLHF. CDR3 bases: TGTGCCAGCCACAGGGCTTATAATTCACCCCTCCACTTT.

The CDR3 DNA reads TGTGCCAGCAGCAAACTAGCGGGGGCGGGAGAGACCCAGTACTTC. Its protein product is CASSKLAGAGETQYF. V is TRBV7-9 and J is TRBJ2-5; 11 nucleotides align to TRBD2. Germline CDR1 is SEHNR and CDR2 is FQNEAQ (reference sequence). This CDR3 comprises 15 residues. With V trimmed by 5 bases and J by 4 bases, 6 bases remained unmatched.